The subject of this entry is one T cell receptor beta chain. Its target antigen remains unknown. One base away there is no much larger clone; base qualities are not given. Taken from the germline V gene, the CDR1 and CDR2 loops are SGHVS and FNYEAQ. The V end loses 1 base and the J end loses 4 bases, and a stretch of 14 bases separates them. CDR3 length: 16 amino acids, cysteine to phenylalanine. The CDR3 DNA has 48 bases and is translated from base 1. The data stem from a study of T cells in placental villitis. Notes on the research overall: The study compared placental TCR-beta repertoires across villitis of unknown etiology, gestational-age-matched unaffected controls, and infectious villitis to test an allograft-versus-infection hypothesis.

What the work shows at the level of the full study, not this receptor alone: CMV-specific clone frequencies were lower in villitis of unknown etiology than in infectious CMV cases (approximately 0.001 vs 0.011), and villitis of unknown etiology did not differ from controls on this measure. In villitis of unknown etiology, the expanded clones were mostly private to each individual placenta, which suggests that there was no single initiating antigen. Clonality was higher in villitis of unknown etiology placentae than in controls (median roughly 0.057 versus 0.006, p=0.0025), which points to clonal expansion. Sequencing bulk tissue could not tell helper, regulatory or cytotoxic T cells apart, could not separate maternal from fetal T cells, and left out gamma-delta receptors. Because the paraffin blocks included small amounts of decidua, some of the captured T cells, particularly in controls, may have been decidual rather than villous infiltrates.

Amplification of TCR-beta CDR3 regions from genomic DNA was performed with the immunoSEQ v4 bias-controlled multiplex PCR assay, which was run blinded to group allocation. Reference gene primers were added alongside TCR-beta primers to estimate nucleated cell and T cell quantities per sample. Sequencing of the libraries was performed on an Illumina MiSeq with a 100-cycle paired-end protocol. As for the original processing: In the immunoSEQ Analyzer software, diversity and richness were calculated, with richness measured by iChao1 and clonality based on Pielou evenness and Shannon diversity on a 0-1 scale where a higher value means less diversity. CDR3 amino acid sequences with V/J genes were queried against VDJdb for CMV, EBV and influenza A specificities using confidence 3 and substitution 2. TCR-beta amino acid clonotype overlap between villitis of unknown etiology, infectious villitis and control repertoires was assessed with the Morisita-Horn index. In its TCRdb copy, this immuneACCESS table keeps in-frame sequences only and misses some clones. Where compared with another copy, unresolved V genes explain less than half of these, and the others have no known cause. That table furnishes V, J and clone size, whereas the DNA furnished D and trimming. The sample contains 800 to 900 clones, around 87% of them found a single time. The top ten clones comprise around 7% of the sample.

Roughly 9 placentae had a pathological diagnosis of high-grade villitis of unknown etiology and were chosen using the Amsterdam Criteria. Significantly higher gravidity and parity and more prior miscarriages were observed in mothers with villitis of unknown etiology than in the control and infectious villitis groups. After delivery, placentae were collected and subjected to gross and histological evaluation prior to the selection of archival tissue. Five 10-micron scrolls were cut from each FFPE block, and DNA was isolated using the AllPrep DNA/RNA FFPE Tissue kit. DNA concentration and purity were checked by NanoDrop, and RNA quality was assessed on a Bioanalyzer.

Sequences were obtained from placental tissue containing maternal and fetal cells. This chain joins TRBV7-6 to TRBJ1-3; a tentative D match to TRBD1 spans 6 bases. The TCR comes from a human patient with villitis of unknown etiology; the placental T cells may come from both mother and fetus. The nucleotide sequence is TGTGCCAGCAGCTTAGAGGCCCAGGGGTTAGGAAACACCATATATTTT. Its protein product is CASSLEAQGLGNTIYF.